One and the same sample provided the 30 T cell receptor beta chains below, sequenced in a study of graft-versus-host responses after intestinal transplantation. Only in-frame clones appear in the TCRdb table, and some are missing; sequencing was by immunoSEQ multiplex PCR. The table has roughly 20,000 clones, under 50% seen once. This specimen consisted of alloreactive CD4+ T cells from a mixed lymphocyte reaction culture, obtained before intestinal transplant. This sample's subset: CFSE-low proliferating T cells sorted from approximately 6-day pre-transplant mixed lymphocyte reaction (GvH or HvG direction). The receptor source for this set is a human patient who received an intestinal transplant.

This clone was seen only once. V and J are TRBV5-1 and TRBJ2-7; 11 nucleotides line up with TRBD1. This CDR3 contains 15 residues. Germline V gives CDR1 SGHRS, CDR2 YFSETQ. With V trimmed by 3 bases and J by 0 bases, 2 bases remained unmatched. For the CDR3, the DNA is TGCGCCAGCAGCTGGGACAGGGGGTACTCCTACGAGCAGTACTTC. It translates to CASSWDRGYSYEQYF. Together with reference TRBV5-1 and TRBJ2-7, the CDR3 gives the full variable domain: KAGVTQTPRYLIKTRGQQVTLSCSPISGHRSVSWYQQTPGQGLQFLFEYFSETQRNKGNFPGRFSGRQFSNSRSEMNVSTLELGDSALYLCASSWDRGYSYEQYFGPGTRLTVT.

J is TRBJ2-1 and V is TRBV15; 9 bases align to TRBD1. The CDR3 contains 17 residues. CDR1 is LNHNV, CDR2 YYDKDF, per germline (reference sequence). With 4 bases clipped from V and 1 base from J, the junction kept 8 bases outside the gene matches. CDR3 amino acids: CATSIHEGQGSYNEQFF. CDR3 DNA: TGTGCCACCAGCATCCACGAGGGACAGGGATCCTACAATGAGCAGTTCTTC.

Here the CDR3 reads CASSLEGLYGYTF. CDR3 DNA: TGTGCCAGCAGCCTGGAGGGGTTGTATGGCTACACCTTC. The V call is TRBV7-2, the J call TRBJ1-2, with TRBD1 as a possible D gene (5 bases). Germline V CDR1 and CDR2: SGHTA, FQGNSA. The CDR3 runs 13 residues. V dropped 5 bases and J dropped 5 bases, with 12 bases sitting between them.

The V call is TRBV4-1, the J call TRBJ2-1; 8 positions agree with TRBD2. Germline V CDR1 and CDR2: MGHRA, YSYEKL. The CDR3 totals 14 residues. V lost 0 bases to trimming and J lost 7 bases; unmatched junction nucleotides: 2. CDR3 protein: CASSQDGGGNEQFF. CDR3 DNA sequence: TGCGCCAGCAGCCAAGACGGGGGGGGAAATGAGCAGTTCTTC.

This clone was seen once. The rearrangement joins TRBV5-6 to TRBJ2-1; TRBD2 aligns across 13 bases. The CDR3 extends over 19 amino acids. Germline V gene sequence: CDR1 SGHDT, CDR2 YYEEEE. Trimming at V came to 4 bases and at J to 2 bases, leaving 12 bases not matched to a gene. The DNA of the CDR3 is TGTGCCAGCAGCCCTCGGGGACTAGCGGGGACCCGGGCCTACAATGAGCAGTTCTTC. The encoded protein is CASSPRGLAGTRAYNEQFF.

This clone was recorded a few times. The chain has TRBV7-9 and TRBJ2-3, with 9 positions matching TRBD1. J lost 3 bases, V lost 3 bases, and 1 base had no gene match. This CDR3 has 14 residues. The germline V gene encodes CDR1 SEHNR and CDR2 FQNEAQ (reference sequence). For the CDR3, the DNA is TGTGCCAGCAGCTTGACAGGGGGAACAGATACGCAGTATTTT. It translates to CASSLTGGTDTQYF.

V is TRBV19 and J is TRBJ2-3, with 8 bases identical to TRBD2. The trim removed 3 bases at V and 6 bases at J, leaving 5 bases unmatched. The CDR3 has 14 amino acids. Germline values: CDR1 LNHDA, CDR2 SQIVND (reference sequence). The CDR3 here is CASSMSGGRDTQYF. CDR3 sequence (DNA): TGTGCCAGTAGTATGAGCGGGGGACGGGATACGCAGTATTTT. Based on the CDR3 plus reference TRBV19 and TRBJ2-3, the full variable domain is DGGITQSPKYLFRKEGQNVTLSCEQNLNHDAMYWYRQDPGQGLRLIYYSQIVNDFQKGDIAEGYSVSREKKESFPLTVTSAQKNPTAFYLCASSMSGGRDTQYFGPGTRLTVL.

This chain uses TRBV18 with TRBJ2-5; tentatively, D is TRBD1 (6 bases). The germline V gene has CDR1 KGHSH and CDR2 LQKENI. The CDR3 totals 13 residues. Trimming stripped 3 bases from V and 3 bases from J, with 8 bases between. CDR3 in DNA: TGTGCCAGCTCACCCGGGACAAAAGAGACCCAGTACTTC. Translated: CASSPGTKETQYF.

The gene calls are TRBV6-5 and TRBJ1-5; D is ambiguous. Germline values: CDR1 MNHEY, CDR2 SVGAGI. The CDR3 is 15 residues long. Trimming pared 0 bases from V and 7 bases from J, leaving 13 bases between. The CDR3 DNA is TGTGCCAGCAGTTACTCGAGGGCGGCCCCCCAGCCCCAGCATTTT. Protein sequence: CASSYSRAAPQPQHF.

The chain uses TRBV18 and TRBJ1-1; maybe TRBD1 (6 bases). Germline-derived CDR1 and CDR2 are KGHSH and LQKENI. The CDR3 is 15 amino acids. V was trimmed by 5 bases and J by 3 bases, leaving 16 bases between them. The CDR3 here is CASSSLRGGHTEAFF. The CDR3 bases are TGTGCCAGCTCATCCCTCAGGGGCGGCCACACTGAAGCTTTCTTT.

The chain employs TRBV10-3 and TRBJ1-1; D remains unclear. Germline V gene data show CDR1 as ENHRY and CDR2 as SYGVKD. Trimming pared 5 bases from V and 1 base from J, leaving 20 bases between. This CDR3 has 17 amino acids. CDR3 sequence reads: CAISISPIGPENTEAFF. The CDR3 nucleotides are TGTGCCATCAGTATTTCCCCGATTGGTCCAGAGAACACTGAAGCTTTCTTT.

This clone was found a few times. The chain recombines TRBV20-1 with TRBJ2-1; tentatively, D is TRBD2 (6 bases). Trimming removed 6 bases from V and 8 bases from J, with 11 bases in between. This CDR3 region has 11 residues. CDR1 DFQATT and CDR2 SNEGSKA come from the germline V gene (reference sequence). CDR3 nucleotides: TGCAGTGCGGCGGGGTTCGATGAGCAGTTCTTC. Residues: CSAAGFDEQFF.

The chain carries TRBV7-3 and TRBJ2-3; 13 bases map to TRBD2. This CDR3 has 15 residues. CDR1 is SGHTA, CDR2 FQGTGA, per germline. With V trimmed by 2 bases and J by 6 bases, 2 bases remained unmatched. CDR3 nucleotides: TGTGCCAGCAGCTTAGGGGGACTAGCGGGGGATACGCAGTATTTT. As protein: CASSLGGLAGDTQYF.

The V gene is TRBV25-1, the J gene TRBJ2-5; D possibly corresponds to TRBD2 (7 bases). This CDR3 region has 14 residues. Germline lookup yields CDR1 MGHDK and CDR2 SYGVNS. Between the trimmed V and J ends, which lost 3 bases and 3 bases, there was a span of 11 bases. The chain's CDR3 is CASSEGGAKETQYF. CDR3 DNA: TGTGCCAGCAGTGAGGGGGGGGCGAAAGAGACCCAGTACTTC.

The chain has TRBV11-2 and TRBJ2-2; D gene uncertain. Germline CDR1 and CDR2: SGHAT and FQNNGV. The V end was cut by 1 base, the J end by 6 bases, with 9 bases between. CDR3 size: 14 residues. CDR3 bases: TGTGCCAGCAGCTTAGGAGTCAGGTCCGGGGAGCTGTTTTTT. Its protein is CASSLGVRSGELFF.

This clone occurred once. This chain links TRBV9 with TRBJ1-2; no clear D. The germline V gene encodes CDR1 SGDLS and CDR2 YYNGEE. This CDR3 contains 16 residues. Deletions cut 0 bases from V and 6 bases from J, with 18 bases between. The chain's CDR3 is CASSVDLGLAPNGYTF. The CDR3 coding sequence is TGTGCCAGCAGCGTAGATCTTGGGTTAGCTCCAAATGGCTACACCTTC.

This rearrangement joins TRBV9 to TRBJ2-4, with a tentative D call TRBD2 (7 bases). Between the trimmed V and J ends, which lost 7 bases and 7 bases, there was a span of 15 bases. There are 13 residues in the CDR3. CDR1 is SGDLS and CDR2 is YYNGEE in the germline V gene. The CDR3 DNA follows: TGTGCCAGCTCAGGAGGGGGGGGGAACATTCAGTACTTC. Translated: CASSGGGGNIQYF. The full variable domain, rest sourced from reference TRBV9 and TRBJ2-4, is DSGVTQTPKHLITATGQRVTLRCSPRSGDLSVYWYQQSLDQGLQFLIQYYNGEERAKGNILERFSAQQFPDLHSELNLSSLELGDSALYFCASSGGGGNIQYFGAGTRLSVL.

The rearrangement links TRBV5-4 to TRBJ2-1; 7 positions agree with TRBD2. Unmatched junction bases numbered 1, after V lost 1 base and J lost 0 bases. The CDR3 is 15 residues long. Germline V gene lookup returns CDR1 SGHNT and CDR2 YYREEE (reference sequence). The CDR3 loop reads CASSLPGGSYNEQFF. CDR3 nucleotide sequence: TGTGCCAGCAGCTTGCCGGGGGGCTCCTACAATGAGCAGTTCTTC.

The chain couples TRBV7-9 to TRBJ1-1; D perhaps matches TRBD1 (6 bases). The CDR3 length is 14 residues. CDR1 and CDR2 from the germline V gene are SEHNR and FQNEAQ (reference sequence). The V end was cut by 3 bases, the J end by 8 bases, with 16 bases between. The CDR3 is CASSFLLGGTEAFF. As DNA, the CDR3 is TGTGCCAGCAGCTTCCTTTTGGGGGGGACAGAAGCTTTCTTT.

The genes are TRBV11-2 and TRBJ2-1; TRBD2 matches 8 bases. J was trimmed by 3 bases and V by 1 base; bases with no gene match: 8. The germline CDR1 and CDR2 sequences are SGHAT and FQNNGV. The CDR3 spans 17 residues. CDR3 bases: TGTGCCAGCAGCTTAGTAGGAGCGGGGGCCTTCTACAATGAGCAGTTCTTC. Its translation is CASSLVGAGAFYNEQFF.

The CDR3 is CSASREAASTQYF. CDR3 in DNA: TGCAGCGCCTCCCGGGAAGCGGCAAGCACCCAGTACTTC. V usage is TRBV29-1 and J usage is TRBJ2-5; D is possibly TRBD2 (5 bases). Trimming stripped 7 bases from V and 8 bases from J, with 20 bases between. Germline lookup yields CDR1 SQVTM and CDR2 ANQGSEA. The CDR3 has 13 amino acids.

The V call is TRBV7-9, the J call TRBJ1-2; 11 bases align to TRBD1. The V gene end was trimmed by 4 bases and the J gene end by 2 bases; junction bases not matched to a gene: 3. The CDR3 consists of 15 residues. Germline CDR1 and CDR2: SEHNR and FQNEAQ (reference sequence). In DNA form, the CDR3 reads TGTGCCAGCAGCTCGCGGACAGGGGGCAACTATGGCTACACCTTC. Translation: CASSSRTGGNYGYTF.

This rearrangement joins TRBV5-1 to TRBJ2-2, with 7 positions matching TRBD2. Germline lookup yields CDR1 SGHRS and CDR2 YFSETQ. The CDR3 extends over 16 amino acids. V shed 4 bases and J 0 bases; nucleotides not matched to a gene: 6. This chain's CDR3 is CASSPGLNANTGELFF. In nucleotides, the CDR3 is TGCGCCAGCAGCCCGGGACTAAACGCGAACACCGGGGAGCTGTTTTTT.

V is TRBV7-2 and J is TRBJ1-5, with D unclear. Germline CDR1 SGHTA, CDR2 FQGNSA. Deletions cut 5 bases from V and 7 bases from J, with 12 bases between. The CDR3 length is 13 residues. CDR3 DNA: TGTGCCAGCAGCCCCTGGAGCGGGCAGCCCCAGCATTTT. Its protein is CASSPWSGQPQHF.

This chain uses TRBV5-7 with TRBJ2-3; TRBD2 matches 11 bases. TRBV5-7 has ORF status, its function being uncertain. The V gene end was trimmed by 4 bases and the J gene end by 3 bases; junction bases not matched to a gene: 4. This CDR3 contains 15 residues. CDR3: CASSATSGETDTQYF. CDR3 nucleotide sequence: TGTGCCAGCAGCGCGACTAGCGGGGAAACAGATACGCAGTATTTT.

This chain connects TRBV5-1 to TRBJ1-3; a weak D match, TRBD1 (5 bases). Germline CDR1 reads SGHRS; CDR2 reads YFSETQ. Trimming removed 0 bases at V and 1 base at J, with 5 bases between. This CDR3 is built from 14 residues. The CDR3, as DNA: TGCGCCAGCAGCTTGGAGGGGTCTGGAAACACCATATATTTT. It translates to CASSLEGSGNTIYF.

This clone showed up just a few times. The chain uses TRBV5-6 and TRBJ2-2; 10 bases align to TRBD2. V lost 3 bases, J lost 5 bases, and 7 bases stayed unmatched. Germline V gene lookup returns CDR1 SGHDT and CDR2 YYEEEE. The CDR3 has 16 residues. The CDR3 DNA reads TGTGCCAGCAGCTACTTAGCGGGGGGCTTTACCGGGGAGCTGTTTTTT. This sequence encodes CASSYLAGGFTGELFF.

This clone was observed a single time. The CDR3 region is CASSPLEGGVTDTQYF. CDR3 sequence (DNA): TGTGCCAGCTCACCACTTGAGGGAGGGGTCACAGATACGCAGTATTTT. The chain joins TRBV18 to TRBJ2-3; 7 bases match TRBD2. Germline V lookup: CDR1 KGHSH, CDR2 LQKENI. The CDR3 sequence is 16 residues long. V lost 1 base, J lost 2 bases, and 6 bases stayed unmatched.

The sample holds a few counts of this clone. CDR3 nucleotide sequence: TGTGCCAGTAATCCTACCATTGTGAACTATGGCTACACCTTC. Amino acid sequence: CASNPTIVNYGYTF. The rearrangement uses TRBV19 and TRBJ1-2; D call uncertain. The V gene's germline CDR1 is LNHDA and CDR2 SQIVND (reference sequence). This CDR3 has 14 amino acids. The V end lost 7 bases, the J end lost 2 bases, and 14 bases lay between the germline ends.

The CDR3 region is CASSPGLAFGNEQFF. The CDR3 coding sequence is TGTGCCAGCAGCCCAGGACTAGCGTTTGGCAATGAGCAGTTCTTC. The rearrangement joins TRBV7-3 to TRBJ2-1, with 9 bases aligning to TRBD2. The trim removed 5 bases at V and 6 bases at J, leaving 8 bases unmatched. Germline V gives CDR1 SGHTA, CDR2 FQGTGA. This CDR3 region has 15 residues.